Listed here is a single T cell receptor (beta chain). The sample comes from a study of T cell responses to AZD1222 COVID-19 vaccine. The CDR3 runs to 13 residues. Per the germline V gene, CDR1 is LNHDA and CDR2 is SQIVND (reference sequence). After removal of 6 bases from V and 4 bases from J, the junction contained 4 bases not matched to a gene. The protocol was immunoSEQ multiplex PCR, while the TCRdb copy is restricted to in-frame clones and leaves out a portion. The data hold roughly 120,000 clones, with around 90% observed a single time. The V gene is TRBV19, the J gene TRBJ1-1, with 8 bases fitting TRBD1. Here the sequenced sample was peripheral blood, taken on day 0 of AZD1222 vaccination. The receptor comes from an adult in good health. The CDR3 nucleotides are TGTGCCAGTAGGCGGGACAGGACCACTGAAGCTTTCTTT. Residues: CASRRDRTTEAFF.